A single sample gave rise to the 2 T cell receptor beta chains below, sequenced in a study of blood T cell repertoires in COVID-19. Generated by immunoSEQ multiplex PCR, the TCRdb table keeps only in-frame clones and is missing some. The sample has hundreds of thousands of clones, 86% seen once; the top ten hold around 1.9%. Sequencing used PBMCs or T cells enriched from blood (not recorded which). The receptors originated from a woman between 45 and 60 years old who had recovered from COVID-19.

The CDR3: CASSLQRGNEKLFF. The CDR3 DNA reads as TGCGCCAGCAGCTTACAAAGGGGGAATGAAAAACTGTTTTTT. This rearrangement joins TRBV5-1 to TRBJ1-4; tentatively, D is TRBD1 (6 bases). The CDR3 consists of 14 residues. V was shortened by 2 bases and J by 5 bases, with 10 bases between the two germline ends. CDR1 SGHRS and CDR2 YFSETQ come from the germline V gene.

The chain has TRBV7-9 and TRBJ2-2; 10 bases match TRBD2. Germline values: CDR1 SEHNR, CDR2 FQNEAQ (reference sequence). CDR3 length: 17 amino acids. The trim removed 3 bases at V and 6 bases at J, leaving 10 bases unmatched. The CDR3 DNA is TGTGCCAGCAGCTTCTCAGCGGGGGGGACTTTTGCCGGGGAGCTGTTTTTT. It specifies CASSFSAGGTFAGELFF.